The sequence of this TCR beta chain was determined in a study of blood T cell repertoires in COVID-19. Study background: COVID-19 samples from acute and convalescent phases originated in the United States, Italy and Spain. Sample material is recorded as cDNA or gDNA derived from T cells, B-cell-depleted T cells, or PBMCs.

The J segment lost 6 bases and the V segment lost 1 base, leaving 4 bases of the junction unmatched. The CDR3 consists of 15 residues. CDR1 and CDR2 (germline): LNHDA, SQIVND (reference sequence). In the authors' workflow: Nucleated cell counts were estimated from reference gene primer amplification. The method was immunoSEQ multiplex PCR; TCRdb's version includes in-frame clones alone and lacks a portion of them. The DNA was the basis for D and trimming; V, J and clone size are from that table. This sample carries 250,000 or so clones, 84% of them seen once, and the ten largest clones take about 1.5%.

The rearrangement links TRBV19 to TRBJ2-1; 9 positions match TRBD1. This TCR was sampled from a middle-aged woman who had recovered from COVID-19. Sequenced input: peripheral blood. The CDR3 spells CASSIAGQGTNEQFF. The CDR3 DNA follows: TGTGCCAGTAGTATAGCGGGACAGGGCACCAATGAGCAGTTCTTC. Complete variable domain (other parts from reference TRBV19 and TRBJ2-1): DGGITQSPKYLFRKEGQNVTLSCEQNLNHDAMYWYRQDPGQGLRLIYYSQIVNDFQKGDIAEGYSVSREKKESFPLTVTSAQKNPTAFYLCASSIAGQGTNEQFFGPGTRLTVL.